The rows below give T cell receptor beta chains drawn from one sample of a study of blood T cell repertoires in COVID-19. Data came from immunoSEQ multiplex PCR; TCRdb stores just in-frame clones and leaves some out. The sample holds fewer than 250,000 clones, about nine tenths seen once. Sequences were obtained from peripheral blood. These receptors originate from a woman between 55 and 75 years old with acute or convalescent COVID-19. The CDR3 runs from the conserved cysteine through the conserved F or W. D genes are given only for firm matches. Part of the rows lack a size; the others show once, few, many or a class for expanded clones.

>TRBJ1-3|.|TRBV6-5|15|.
TGTGCCAGCACGACTACAGGGTCCTCTGGAAACACCATATATTTT
CASTTTGSSGNTIYF
>TRBJ1-1|.|TRBV12-5|15|.
TGTGCTAGTGGTTCGGACAGATTCATGAACACTGAAGCTTTCTTT
CASGSDRFMNTEAFF
>TRBJ1-1|.|TRBV19|17|TRBD1
TGTGCCAGTAGTATAGATTCCTCCGGGACAGCAAACACTGAAGCTTTCTTT
CASSIDSSGTANTEAFF
>TRBJ2-1|.|TRBV28|17|.
TGTGCCAGCAGTTTGCGCTCGGCGGGTCCGGCCATGGATGAGCAGTTCTTC
CASSLRSAGPAMDEQFF
>TRBJ1-1|.|TRBV6-5|13|TRBD1
TGTGCCAGCAGTCTGACAGGGCCGCCTGAAGCTTTCTTT
CASSLTGPPEAFF
>TRBJ2-5|.|TRBV7-2|14|.
TGTGCCAGCAGCCCGACACTAGACCAAGAGACCCAGTACTTC
CASSPTLDQETQYF
>TRBJ1-3|.|TRBV4-3|15|TRBD1
TGCGCCAGCAGCCAAGGACAGGGGCTCGGAAACACCATATATTTT
CASSQGQGLGNTIYF
>TRBJ2-3|.|TRBV11-2|17|TRBD2
TGTGCCAGCAGCTTAGTCAGCGGGGGGCTCCTCACAGATACGCAGTATTTT
CASSLVSGGLLTDTQYF
>TRBJ1-4|.|TRBV7-2|15|.
TGTGCCAGCAGCGCTACAGGGCTTCCTAATGAAAAACTGTTTTTT
CASSATGLPNEKLFF
>TRBJ1-6|few|TRBV30|15|.
TGTGCCTGGACCCAACTCGGGGGGCGAAATTCACCCCTCCACTTT
CAWTQLGGRNSPLHF
>TRBJ2-7|.|TRBV2|11|.
TGTGCCAGCATTCTAGCAGGCGAGCAGTACTTC
CASILAGEQYF
>TRBJ1-1|once|TRBV14|13|TRBD1
TGTGCCAGCAGCCACCGACAGGGGACTGAAGCTTTCTTT
CASSHRQGTEAFF
>TRBJ1-6|.|TRBV6-5|14|TRBD1
TGTGCCAGCAGTTCGGGACAGGTGAATTCACCCCTCCACTTT
CASSSGQVNSPLHF
>TRBJ1-1|.|TRBV27|16|TRBD1
TGTGCCAGCAGTCTCGGGACAGGGGCCTTGGGCACTGAAGCTTTCTTT
CASSLGTGALGTEAFF
>TRBJ1-4|.|TRBV6-5|15|TRBD1
TGTGCCAGCAACGACAGGGGCTGGGGTAATGAAAAACTGTTTTTT
CASNDRGWGNEKLFF
>TRBJ1-1|once|TRBV11-2|15|.
TGTGCCAGCAGCTCCGTGCGGGGCATGAACACTGAAGCTTTCTTT
CASSSVRGMNTEAFF
>TRBJ1-2|.|TRBV19|13|.
TGTGCCAGTAAAGGGGCCACGGGCTCGGGCTACACCTTC
CASKGATGSGYTF
>TRBJ1-2|.|TRBV28|16|.
TGTGCCAGCAGCCCTTCGACGGTAGAGGGAAACTATGGCTACACCTTC
CASSPSTVEGNYGYTF
>TRBJ2-2|.|TRBV9|14|TRBD2
TGTGCCAGCAGCGGGACTAGCGTCACCGGGGAGCTGTTTTTT
CASSGTSVTGELFF
>TRBJ1-4|.|TRBV15|15|TRBD1
TGTGCCACCAGCAGACGGGACAGGGTTACTGAAAAACTGTTTTTT
CATSRRDRVTEKLFF
>TRBJ2-3|.|TRBV18|15|TRBD1
TGTGCCAGCTCACTTTCGACAGGGGGCACAGATACGCAGTATTTT
CASSLSTGGTDTQYF
>TRBJ2-2|.|TRBV30|16|TRBD2
TGTGCCTGGAGTGGACTAGCGGGAGTACGAACCGGGGAGCTGTTTTTT
CAWSGLAGVRTGELFF
>TRBJ2-1|.|TRBV7-9|19|.
TGTGCCAGCAGCCCCAGCAGGGGGGCTAGGGGGAGCTCCTACAATGAGCAGTTCTTC
CASSPSRGARGSSYNEQFF
>TRBJ1-1|.|TRBV28|16|.
TGTGCCAGCAGTTTATTCGACAAACTTACAAACACTGAAGCTTTCTTT
CASSLFDKLTNTEAFF
>TRBJ1-1|.|TRBV18|14|.
TGTGCCAGCTCACCACGACAGTTGAACACTGAAGCTTTCTTT
CASSPRQLNTEAFF
>TRBJ2-7|.|TRBV2|12|.
TGTGCCAGCACGGGACCGGGGGACGAGCAGTACTTC
CASTGPGDEQYF
>TRBJ2-1|.|TRBV6-4|19|TRBD2
TGTGCCAGCAGTGACTTGTACAGGGGGACTAGCGGGGGTCCAAATGAGCAGTTCTTC
CASSDLYRGTSGGPNEQFF
>TRBJ2-6|.|TRBV28|15|.
TGTGCCAGCAGCTCGAACAGGGCTGGGGCCAACGTCCTGACTTTC
CASSSNRAGANVLTF
>TRBJ1-1|.|TRBV5-6|13|.
TGTGCCAGCAGCTTTTACTTGAACACTGAAGCTTTCTTT
CASSFYLNTEAFF
>TRBJ1-4|.|TRBV7-9|15|.
TGTGCCAGCAGCTTAGGACCGGAGAGTAATGAAAAACTGTTTTTT
CASSLGPESNEKLFF
>TRBJ1-1|.|TRBV18|14|TRBD1
TGTGCCAGCTCAGGGCGGACAGGGAACACTGAAGCTTTCTTT
CASSGRTGNTEAFF
>TRBJ2-2|.|TRBV7-2|14|.
TGTGCCAGCAGCATACAGAGGAACACCGGGGAGCTGTTTTTT
CASSIQRNTGELFF
>TRBJ1-3|.|TRBV29-1|15|.
TGCAGCGTCGCAGAGGTGGCAGGGGCTGGAAACACCATATATTTT
CSVAEVAGAGNTIYF
>TRBJ2-3|.|TRBV6-5|16|TRBD1
TGTGCCAGCAGTTACTCGACGGGACAGGGGGTGAATACGCAGTATTTT
CASSYSTGQGVNTQYF
>TRBJ2-7|.|TRBV5-1|14|.
TGCGCCAGCAGCTTGACAGGGACCTCCTACGAGCAGTACTTC
CASSLTGTSYEQYF
>TRBJ1-1|.|TRBV6-4|13|.
TGTGCCAGCAGTGAAGGGAGGGACACTGAAGCTTTCTTT
CASSEGRDTEAFF
>TRBJ2-5|.|TRBV28|16|TRBD2
TGTGCCAGCACGTACCGTGGGACTAGCTGGGAAGAGACCCAGTACTTC
CASTYRGTSWEETQYF
>TRBJ2-7|.|TRBV2|15|TRBD2
TGTGCCAGCAGTGATTATGGGACTAGGCCCCACGAGCAGTACTTC
CASSDYGTRPHEQYF
>TRBJ2-3|.|TRBV24-1|22|TRBD2
TGTGCCACCACTTCGCAGGGGGCGCATTGGACTAGCGGGATCGATAGCACAGATACGCAGTATTTT
CATTSQGAHWTSGIDSTDTQYF
>TRBJ2-3|.|TRBV27|16|.
TGTGCCAGCAGTTTATGGGGCGGGATGAGCACAGATACGCAGTATTTT
CASSLWGGMSTDTQYF
>TRBJ2-5|.|TRBV19|12|TRBD2
TGTGCCAGTAGTGGGAGGGGAGAGACCCAGTACTTC
CASSGRGETQYF
>TRBJ2-1|.|TRBV5-1|15|TRBD2
TGCGCCACCAGACTAGCGGGGGGCCCTACGGATGAGCAGTTCTTC
CATRLAGGPTDEQFF
>TRBJ1-6|.|TRBV7-9|18|.
TGTGCCAGCAGCAACAACCTCGGCCGGAGCTCCTATAATTCACCCCTCCACTTT
CASSNNLGRSSYNSPLHF
>TRBJ1-4|once|TRBV3-1/TRBV3-2|12|.
TGTGCCAGCAGCCATCCGGGGGGACGGCTGTTTTTT
CASSHPGGRLFF
>TRBJ1-6|.|TRBV18|14|TRBD1
TGTGCCAGCTCAACAGGGACAGACTATTCACCCCTCCACTTT
CASSTGTDYSPLHF
>TRBJ2-1|.|TRBV6-1|17|TRBD2
TGTGCCAGCAGTGAACGTCAGACTAGCGGGGGTCGTAGGGAGCAGTTCTTC
CASSERQTSGGRREQFF
>TRBJ1-6|.|TRBV11-2|13|.
TGTGCCAGCAATAGCCCTAGTGGTTCACCCCTCCACTTT
CASNSPSGSPLHF
>TRBJ1-5|many|TRBV12-3/TRBV12-4|12|.
TGTGCCAGCAGGGCGGATTATCAGCCCCAGCATTTT
CASRADYQPQHF
>TRBJ1-5|.|TRBV5-5|14|.
TGTGCCAGCAGCCCAGGAGGGCCCAATCAGCCCCAGCATTTT
CASSPGGPNQPQHF
>TRBJ1-2|.|TRBV28|12|.
TGTGCCAGCAGTCCGTCGGACTATGGCTACACCTTC
CASSPSDYGYTF
>TRBJ1-2|.|TRBV28|15|TRBD1
TGTGCCAGCAGTCCAAACGACAGGGAGTTTAATGGCTACACCTTC
CASSPNDREFNGYTF
>TRBJ2-2|.|TRBV30|14|.
TGTGCCTGGAGAAGGACAGGGAGGGCCGGGGAGCTGTTTTTT
CAWRRTGRAGELFF
>TRBJ2-2|few|TRBV6-4|13|TRBD2
TGTGCCAGCAGTCTAGCGGGAACCGGGGAGCTGTTTTTT
CASSLAGTGELFF
>TRBJ1-2|.|TRBV7-2|14|TRBD1
TGTGCCAGCAGCACACTCGGACAGGGACAGGGCTACACCTTC
CASSTLGQGQGYTF
>TRBJ1-2|.|TRBV6-1|16|.
TGTGCCAGCAGTGAAGATGCCCGAGAGAGGGGGTATGGCTACACCTTC
CASSEDARERGYGYTF
>TRBJ2-3|.|TRBV12-5|14|TRBD2
TGTGCTAGTGGTTTTAGCGGGGGGGCGGATACGCAGTATTTT
CASGFSGGADTQYF
>TRBJ2-7|.|TRBV5-1|15|TRBD1
TGCGCCAGCAGCTCACAGGGGTGGCAATTCGGCGAGCAGTACTTC
CASSSQGWQFGEQYF
>TRBJ1-2|once|TRBV18|13|.
TGTGCCAGCTCAGCGGACAGTTTGAGTGGCTACACCTTC
CASSADSLSGYTF